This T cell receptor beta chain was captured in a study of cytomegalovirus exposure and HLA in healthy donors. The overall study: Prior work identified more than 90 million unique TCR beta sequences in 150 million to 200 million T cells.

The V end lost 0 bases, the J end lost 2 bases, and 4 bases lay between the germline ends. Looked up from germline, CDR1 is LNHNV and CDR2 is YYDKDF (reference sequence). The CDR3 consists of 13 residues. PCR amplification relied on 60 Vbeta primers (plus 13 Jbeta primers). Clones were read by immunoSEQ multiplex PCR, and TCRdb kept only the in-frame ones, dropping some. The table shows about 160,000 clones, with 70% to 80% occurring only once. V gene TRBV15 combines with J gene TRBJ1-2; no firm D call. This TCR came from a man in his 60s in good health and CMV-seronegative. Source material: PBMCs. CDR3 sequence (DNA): TGTGCCACCAGCAGAGATCCGAACTATGGCTACACCTTC. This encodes CATSRDPNYGYTF. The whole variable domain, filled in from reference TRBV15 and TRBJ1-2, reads DAMVIQNPRYQVTQFGKPVTLSCSQTLNHNVMYWYQQKSSQAPKLLFHYYDKDFNNEADTPDNFQSRRPNTSFCFLDIRSPGLGDTAMYLCATSRDPNYGYTFGSGTRLTVV.